This record looks at one T cell receptor beta chain sequence and its context. Its matching antigen is unknown. The data were obtained in a study of response to subunit inactivated influenza vaccine. MiXCR, run by TCRdb on the RT-PCR reads, gives a single entry per CDR3 protein. The sample has 200,000 to 250,000 distinct CDR3 sequences; more than 10% are singletons. Study-level findings and limits: That few new T cells are recruited by each seasonal influenza vaccination was the authors' suggestion.

After removal of 1 base from V and 6 bases from J, the junction contained 3 bases not matched to a gene. This CDR3 is 15 amino acids long. The germline V gene encodes CDR1 LGHNA and CDR2 YSLEER. The rearrangement joins TRBV4-3 to TRBJ2-3; 11 nucleotides align to TRBD1. The specimen was non-naive T cells sorted from PBMCs, collected 14 days before vaccination. The receptor was derived from a man in his fifties who received an inactivated influenza vaccine. CDR3 amino acids: CASSQGGQGVDTQYF. Here the CDR3 DNA reads TGCGCCAGCAGCCAAGGGGGACAGGGGGTGGATACGCAGTATTTT.